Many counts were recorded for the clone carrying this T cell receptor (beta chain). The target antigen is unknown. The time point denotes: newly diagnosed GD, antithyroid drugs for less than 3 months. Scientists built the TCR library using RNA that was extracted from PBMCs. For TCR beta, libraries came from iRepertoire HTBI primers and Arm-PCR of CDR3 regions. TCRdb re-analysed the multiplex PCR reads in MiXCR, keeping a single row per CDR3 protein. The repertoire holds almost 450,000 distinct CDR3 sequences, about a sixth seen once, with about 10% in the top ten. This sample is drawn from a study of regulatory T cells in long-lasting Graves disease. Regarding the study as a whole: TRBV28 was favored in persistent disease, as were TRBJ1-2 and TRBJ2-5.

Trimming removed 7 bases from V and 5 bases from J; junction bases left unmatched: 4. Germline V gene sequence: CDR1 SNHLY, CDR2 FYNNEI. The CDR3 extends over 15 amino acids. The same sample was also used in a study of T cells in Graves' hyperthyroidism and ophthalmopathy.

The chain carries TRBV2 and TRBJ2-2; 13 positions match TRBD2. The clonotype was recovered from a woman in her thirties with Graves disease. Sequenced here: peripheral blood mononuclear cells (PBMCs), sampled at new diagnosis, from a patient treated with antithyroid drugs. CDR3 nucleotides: TGTGCCAGCAAGCGGACTAGCGGGAGTACCGGGGAGCTGTTTTTT. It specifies CASKRTSGSTGELFF.